This T cell receptor (beta chain) was documented in a study of neoadjuvant nivolumab and ipilimumab in lung cancer. Study results and caveats: Compared with tumor-adjacent uninvolved lung, resected tumors showed greater richness and clonality.

The length of the CDR3 is 13 residues. Germline V gene lookup returns CDR1 SNHLY and CDR2 FYNNEI. V was pared by 5 bases and J by 2 bases, with 7 bases between. Clones were sequenced by immunoSEQ multiplex PCR, and TCRdb holds only the in-frame ones, with some missing. The repertoire holds about 20,000 clones, around 82% seen once, with around 7% in the top ten. This clone was picked up one time. Its antigen is not known. This clonotype was obtained from an adult with non-small cell lung cancer. The material was tumor tissue, obtained after neoadjuvant nivolumab, alone or with ipilimumab, at or shortly before surgery. This chain connects TRBV2 to TRBJ1-3; D remains ambiguous. CDR3 region: CASSKLAGNTIYF. In DNA form, the CDR3 reads TGTGCCAGCAGTAAGTTAGCTGGAAACACCATATATTTT.